The clone carrying this T cell receptor beta chain was observed a few times. Profiling relied on immunoSEQ multiplex PCR, and the TCRdb table lists in-frame clones only, not all of them. The table lists approximately 390,000 clones, 80% to 90% of them singletons. Enrolled through a virtual design, the participants were between 18 and 89 years of age and came from 24 US areas. Cohorts were determined from participant-reported clinical history. Recovery meant two consecutive negative NP/OP PCR tests, professional clearance, or resolved symptoms. These data originate in a study of blood T cell repertoires in COVID-19. Study in general: Nucleic acid was either cDNA or gDNA, and it came from T cells, B-cell-depleted T cells, or PBMCs.

V shed 5 bases and J shed 0 bases, with 16 bases lying between them. Germline CDR1 and CDR2: SGHNT and YENEEA. This CDR3 region has 17 residues. The material sequenced was PBMCs or T cells enriched from blood (not recorded which). The clonotype was recovered from a woman in her 50s who had recovered from COVID-19. This rearrangement joins TRBV11-3 to TRBJ1-4; D remains unclear. The CDR3 DNA follows: TGTGCCAGCAGCCGAATTTCCTCAGCGGCAACTAATGAAAAACTGTTTTTT. Translated, it gives CASSRISSAATNEKLFF.